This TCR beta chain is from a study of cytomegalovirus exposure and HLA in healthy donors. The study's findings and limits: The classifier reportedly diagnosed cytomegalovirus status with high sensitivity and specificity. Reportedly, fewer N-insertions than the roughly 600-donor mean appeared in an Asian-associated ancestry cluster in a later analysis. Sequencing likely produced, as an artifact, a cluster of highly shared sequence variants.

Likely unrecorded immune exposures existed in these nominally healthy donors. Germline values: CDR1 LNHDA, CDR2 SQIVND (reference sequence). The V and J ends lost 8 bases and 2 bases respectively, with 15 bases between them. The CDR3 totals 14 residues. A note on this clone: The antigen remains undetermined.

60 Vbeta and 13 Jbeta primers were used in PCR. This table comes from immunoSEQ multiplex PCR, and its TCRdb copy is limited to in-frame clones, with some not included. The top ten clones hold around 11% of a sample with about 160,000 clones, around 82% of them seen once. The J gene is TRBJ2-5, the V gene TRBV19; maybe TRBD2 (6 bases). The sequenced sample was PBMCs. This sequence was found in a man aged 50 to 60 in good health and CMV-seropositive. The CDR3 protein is CASSDQGTQETQYF. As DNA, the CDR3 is TGTGCCAGTTCCGACCAAGGGACTCAAGAGACCCAGTACTTC. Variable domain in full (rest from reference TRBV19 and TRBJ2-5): DGGITQSPKYLFRKEGQNVTLSCEQNLNHDAMYWYRQDPGQGLRLIYYSQIVNDFQKGDIAEGYSVSREKKESFPLTVTSAQKNPTAFYLCASSDQGTQETQYFGPGTRLLVL.